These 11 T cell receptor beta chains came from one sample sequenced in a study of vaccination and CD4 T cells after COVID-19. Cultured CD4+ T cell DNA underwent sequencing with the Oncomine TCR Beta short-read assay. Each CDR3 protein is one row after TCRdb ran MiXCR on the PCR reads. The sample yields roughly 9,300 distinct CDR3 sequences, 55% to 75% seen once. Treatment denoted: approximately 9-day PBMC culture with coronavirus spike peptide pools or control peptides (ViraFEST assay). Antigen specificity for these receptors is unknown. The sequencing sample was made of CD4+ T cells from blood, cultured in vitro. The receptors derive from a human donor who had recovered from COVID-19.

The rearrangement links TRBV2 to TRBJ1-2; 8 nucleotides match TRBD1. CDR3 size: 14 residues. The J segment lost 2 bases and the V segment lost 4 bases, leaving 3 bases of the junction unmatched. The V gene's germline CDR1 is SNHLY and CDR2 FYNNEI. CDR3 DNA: TGTGCCAGCAGTGCTTACAGGGGGAACTATGGCTACACCTTC. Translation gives CASSAYRGNYGYTF.

The CDR3 spells CSARVSRDFGYEQYF. For the CDR3, the DNA is TGCAGTGCTAGAGTTTCACGGGATTTTGGTTACGAGCAGTACTTC. The chain links TRBV20-1 to TRBJ2-7; TRBD2 might be the D (5 bases). Trimming took 1 base from V and 4 from J, leaving 17 bases between them. Germline V gene lookup returns CDR1 DFQATT and CDR2 SNEGSKA (reference sequence). The CDR3 is 15 amino acids.

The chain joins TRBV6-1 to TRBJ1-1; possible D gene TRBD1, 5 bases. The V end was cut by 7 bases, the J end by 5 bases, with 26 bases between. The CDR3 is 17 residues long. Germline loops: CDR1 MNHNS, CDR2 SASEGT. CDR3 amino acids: CASTPGAGNFLRTEAFF. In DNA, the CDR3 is TGTGCCAGCACCCCCGGGGCAGGGAATTTTTTAAGAACTGAAGCTTTCTTT.

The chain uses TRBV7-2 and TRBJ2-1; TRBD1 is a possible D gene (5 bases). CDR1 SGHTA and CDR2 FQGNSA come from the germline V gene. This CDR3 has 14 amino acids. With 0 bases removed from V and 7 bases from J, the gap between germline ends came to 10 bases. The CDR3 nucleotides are TGTGCCAGCAGCTTAGCGGCAGGGATGAATGAGCAGTTCTTC. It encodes CASSLAAGMNEQFF. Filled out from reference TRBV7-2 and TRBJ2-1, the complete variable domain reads GAGVSQSPSNKVTEKGKDVELRCDPISGHTALYWYRQSLGQGLEFLIYFQGNSAPDKSGLPSDRFSAERTGGSVSTLTIQRTQQEDSAVYLCASSLAAGMNEQFFGPGTRLTVL.

The CDR3 DNA is TGTGCCAGCAGTTACCAGGCGGGGGAGCAGTTCTTC. This translates into CASSYQAGEQFF. The chain uses TRBV6-5 and TRBJ2-1; TRBD2 is a possible D gene (6 bases). Germline V gene sequence: CDR1 MNHEY, CDR2 SVGAGI. The CDR3 has 12 residues. Trimming took off 2 bases at V and 10 bases at J, with 9 bases between the two ends.

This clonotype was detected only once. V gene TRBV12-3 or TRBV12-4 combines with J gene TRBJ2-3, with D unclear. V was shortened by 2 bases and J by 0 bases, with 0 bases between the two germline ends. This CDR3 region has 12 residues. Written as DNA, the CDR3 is TGTGCCAGCAGTTTAAGCACAGATACGCAGTATTTT. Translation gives CASSLSTDTQYF.

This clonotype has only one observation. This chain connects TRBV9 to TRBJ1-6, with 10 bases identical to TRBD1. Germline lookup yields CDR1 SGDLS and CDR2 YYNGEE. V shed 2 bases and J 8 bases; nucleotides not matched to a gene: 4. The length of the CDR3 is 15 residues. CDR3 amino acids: CASSVGQGGHSPLHF. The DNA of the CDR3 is TGTGCCAGCAGCGTCGGACAGGGGGGACATTCACCCCTCCACTTT.

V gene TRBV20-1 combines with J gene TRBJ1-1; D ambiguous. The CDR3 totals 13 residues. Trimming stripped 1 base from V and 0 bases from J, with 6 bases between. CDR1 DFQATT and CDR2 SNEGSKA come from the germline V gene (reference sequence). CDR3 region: CSARAGLNTEAFF. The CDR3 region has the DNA TGCAGTGCTAGAGCAGGCCTGAACACTGAAGCTTTCTTT.

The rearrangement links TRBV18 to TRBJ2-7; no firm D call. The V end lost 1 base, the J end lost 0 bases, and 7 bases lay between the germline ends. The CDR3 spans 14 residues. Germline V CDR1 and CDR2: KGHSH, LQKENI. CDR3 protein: CASSPRTGSYEQYF. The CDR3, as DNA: TGTGCCAGCTCACCACGGACGGGCTCCTACGAGCAGTACTTC.

CDR3 loop: CASSLITGWNTEAFF. In DNA form, the CDR3 reads TGCGCCAGCAGCTTGATTACAGGGTGGAACACTGAAGCTTTCTTT. The chain carries TRBV5-1 and TRBJ1-1; D is possibly TRBD1 (6 bases). This CDR3 region has 15 residues. Per germline, CDR1 SGHRS and CDR2 YFSETQ. With 1 base removed from V and 1 base from J, the gap between germline ends came to 11 bases. The full variable domain, in which reference TRBV5-1 and TRBJ1-1 provide the parts outside the CDR3, is KAGVTQTPRYLIKTRGQQVTLSCSPISGHRSVSWYQQTPGQGLQFLFEYFSETQRNKGNFPGRFSGRQFSNSRSEMNVSTLELGDSALYLCASSLITGWNTEAFFGQGTRLTVV.

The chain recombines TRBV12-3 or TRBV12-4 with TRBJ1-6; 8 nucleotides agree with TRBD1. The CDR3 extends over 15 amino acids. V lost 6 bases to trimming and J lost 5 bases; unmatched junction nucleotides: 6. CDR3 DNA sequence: TGTGCCAGCAGCAAAATGGACAGGGATAATTCACCCCTCCACTTT. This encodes CASSKMDRDNSPLHF.